Each of the 15 T cell receptor beta chains below was sequenced from the same sample in a study of PD-1 blockade in mismatch repair-deficient tumors. The method was immunoSEQ multiplex PCR; TCRdb's version includes in-frame clones alone and lacks a portion of them. The table has 38,000 or so clones, roughly 85% seen once. The sequencing used peripheral blood, collected approximately 1.5 years after starting pembrolizumab. These receptors originate from an adult with mismatch repair-deficient cancer.

This chain connects TRBV18 to TRBJ2-7; 9 nucleotides line up with TRBD2. Germline CDR1 and CDR2: KGHSH and LQKENI. With V trimmed by 2 bases and J by 3 bases, 8 bases remained unmatched. CDR3 size: 16 residues. CDR3 sequence (DNA): TGTGCCAGCTCACCAGGGGCTAGCGGGACGAACTACGAGCAGTACTTC. It is translated as CASSPGASGTNYEQYF.

V and J are TRBV29-1 and TRBJ1-1; D gene ambiguous. The V end lost 4 bases, the J end lost 4 bases, and 10 bases lay between the germline ends. Germline CDR1 SQVTM, CDR2 ANQGSEA. This CDR3 region has 12 residues. CDR3 DNA: TGCAGCGTTGGTTGGTGGGGCACTGAAGCTTTCTTT. It codes for CSVGWWGTEAFF.

V gene TRBV6-6 combines with J gene TRBJ2-2, with TRBD2 as a possible D gene (5 bases). Trimming removed 6 bases at V and 3 bases at J, with 17 bases between. Germline V gene sequence: CDR1 MNHNY, CDR2 SVGAGI (reference sequence). The CDR3 sequence is 16 residues long. CDR3: CASRPPGDQDTGELFF. In nucleotides, the CDR3 is TGTGCCAGCAGACCCCCCGGGGATCAGGACACCGGGGAGCTGTTTTTT.

The table lists this clone with a few counts. Other DNA sequences in this sample translate to the same CDR3. The rearrangement joins TRBV7-9 to TRBJ2-7; D is undetermined. This CDR3 has 12 residues. Germline CDR1 reads SEHNR; CDR2 reads FQNEAQ (reference sequence). V dropped 2 bases and J dropped 0 bases, with 2 bases sitting between them. In nucleotides, the CDR3 is TGTGCCAGCAGCTTAACCTCCTACGAGCAGTACTTC. This codes for CASSLTSYEQYF.

V and J are TRBV6-6 and TRBJ1-1; 9 bases are a match to TRBD1. In germline, CDR1 is MNHNY, CDR2 SVGAGI (reference sequence). The ends lost 0 bases at V and 5 bases at J; junction bases unmatched: 4. The CDR3 sequence is 15 residues long. The CDR3 loop reads CASSYSPGQGTEAFF. The CDR3 nucleotides are TGTGCCAGCAGTTACTCACCGGGACAGGGAACTGAAGCTTTCTTT.

V usage is TRBV27 and J usage is TRBJ1-5; D possibly corresponds to TRBD1 (5 bases). Per the germline V gene, CDR1 is MNHEY and CDR2 is SMNVEV (reference sequence). Trimming pared 0 bases from V and 7 bases from J, leaving 16 bases between. The CDR3 consists of 16 residues. The CDR3 region is CASSLSWGTLGQPQHF. CDR3 bases: TGTGCCAGCAGTTTATCATGGGGGACCCTGGGACAGCCCCAGCATTTT.

DNA of the CDR3: TGTGCCAGCAGCAAAGCTCCGGACAGGGACAATCTACGAAATAAAGAGACCCAGTACTTC. This gives the protein CASSKAPDRDNLRNKETQYF. The V gene is TRBV21-1, the J gene TRBJ2-5; the table's D call, TRBD1, has no DNA check behind it. TRBV21-1 is classified as a pseudogene. There are 20 residues in the CDR3.

The rearrangement links TRBV19 to TRBJ1-2, with D tentatively TRBD1 (5 bases). The CDR3 loop spans 14 amino acids. CDR1 and CDR2 from the germline V gene are LNHDA and SQIVND (reference sequence). The V end lost 3 bases, the J end lost 7 bases, and 15 bases lay between the germline ends. In DNA form, the CDR3 reads TGTGCCAGTAGTATGGGACGAGGGGTGGGTGGCTACACCTTC. Amino acids: CASSMGRGVGGYTF.

The chain recombines TRBV19 with TRBJ1-1; no definite D call. There are 11 residues in the CDR3. The germline V and J ends were trimmed by 8 bases and 6 bases, with 10 bases remaining between them. The germline V gene encodes CDR1 LNHDA and CDR2 SQIVND (reference sequence). The CDR3 nucleotides are TGTGCCAGTCGATTGGCATCTGAAGCTTTCTTT. It codes for CASRLASEAFF. The whole variable domain, filled in from reference TRBV19 and TRBJ1-1, reads DGGITQSPKYLFRKEGQNVTLSCEQNLNHDAMYWYRQDPGQGLRLIYYSQIVNDFQKGDIAEGYSVSREKKESFPLTVTSAQKNPTAFYLCASRLASEAFFGQGTRLTVV.

This chain links TRBV27 with TRBJ2-7; 7 positions match TRBD2. The CDR3 is made up of 13 amino acids. After removal of 7 bases from V and 4 bases from J, the junction contained 7 bases not matched to a gene. CDR1 and CDR2 (germline): MNHEY, SMNVEV (reference sequence). CDR3 in DNA: TGTGCCAGCACACGGCGCGGGAGTTACGAGCAGTACTTC. Its translation: CASTRRGSYEQYF.

In DNA form, the CDR3 reads TGTGCCAGCAGTAACGCGGGTGTCGGGACCCAGTACTTC. This translates into CASSNAGVGTQYF. V usage is TRBV2 and J usage is TRBJ2-5, with TRBD2 as a possible D gene (5 bases). Germline CDR1 is SNHLY and CDR2 is FYNNEI. CDR3 length equals 13 residues. Trimming took off 5 bases at V and 7 bases at J, with 14 bases between the two ends.

The J gene is TRBJ2-3, the V gene TRBV15; 10 positions agree with TRBD2. The germline gives CDR1 LNHNV, CDR2 YYDKDF (reference sequence). The trim removed 3 bases at V and 0 bases at J, leaving 6 bases unmatched. The CDR3 has 17 amino acids. CDR3 nucleotide sequence: TGTGCCACCAGCAGTGGACTAGCGGCCACTAGCACAGATACGCAGTATTTT. Its protein is CATSSGLAATSTDTQYF.

This clone was counted once. V gene TRBV29-1 combines with J gene TRBJ2-3, with D uncertain. CDR3 length: 12 amino acids. Germline CDR1 SQVTM, CDR2 ANQGSEA. V gave up 4 bases and J gave up 2 bases, with 7 bases separating them. The CDR3 loop is CSVGDNTDTQYF. The CDR3 DNA follows: TGCAGCGTTGGAGACAACACAGATACGCAGTATTTT.

The rearrangement joins TRBV29-1 to TRBJ1-1; 8 bases align to TRBD1. The CDR3 consists of 15 residues. CDR1 and CDR2 (germline): SQVTM, ANQGSEA. The V segment lost 6 bases and the J segment 0 bases; nucleotides outside the gene matches: 9. The CDR3 spells CSVTRQGIMNTEAFF. DNA for the CDR3: TGCAGCGTGACCCGACAGGGGATAATGAACACTGAAGCTTTCTTT. The full variable domain, rest sourced from reference TRBV29-1 and TRBJ1-1, is SAVISQKPSRDICQRGTSLTIQCQVDSQVTMMFWYRQQPGQSLTLIATANQGSEATYESGFVIDKFPISRPNLTFSTLTVSNMSPEDSSIYLCSVTRQGIMNTEAFFGQGTRLTVV.

The genes are TRBV10-3 and TRBJ1-1; D remains unclear. CDR3 length: 13 residues. In germline, CDR1 is ENHRY, CDR2 SYGVKD. The germline V and J ends were trimmed by 10 bases and 1 base, with 13 bases remaining between them. DNA for the CDR3: TGTGCCACCCTCGGGCCAGGGAACACTGAAGCTTTCTTT. Its translation: CATLGPGNTEAFF.